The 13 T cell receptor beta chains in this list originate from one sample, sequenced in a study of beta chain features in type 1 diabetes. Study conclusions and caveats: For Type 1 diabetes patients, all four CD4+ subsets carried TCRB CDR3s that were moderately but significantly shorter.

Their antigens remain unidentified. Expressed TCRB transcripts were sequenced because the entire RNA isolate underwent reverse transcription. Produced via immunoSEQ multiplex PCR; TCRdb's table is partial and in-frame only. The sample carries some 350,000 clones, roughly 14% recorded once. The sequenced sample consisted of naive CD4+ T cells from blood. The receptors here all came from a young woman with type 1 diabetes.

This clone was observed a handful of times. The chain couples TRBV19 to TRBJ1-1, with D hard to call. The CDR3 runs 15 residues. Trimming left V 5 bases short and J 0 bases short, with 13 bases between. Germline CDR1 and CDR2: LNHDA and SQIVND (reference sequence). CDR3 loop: CASSPPLAVNTEAFF. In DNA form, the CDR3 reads TGTGCCAGTAGTCCGCCCTTGGCGGTGAACACTGAAGCTTTCTTT.

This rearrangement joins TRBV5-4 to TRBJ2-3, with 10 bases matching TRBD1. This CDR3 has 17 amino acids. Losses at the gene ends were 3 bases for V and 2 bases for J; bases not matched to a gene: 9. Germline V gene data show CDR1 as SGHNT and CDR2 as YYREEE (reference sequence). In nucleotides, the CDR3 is TGTGCCAGCAGCTCCAGGGGACAGGGGTTTTACACAGATACGCAGTATTTT. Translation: CASSSRGQGFYTDTQYF.

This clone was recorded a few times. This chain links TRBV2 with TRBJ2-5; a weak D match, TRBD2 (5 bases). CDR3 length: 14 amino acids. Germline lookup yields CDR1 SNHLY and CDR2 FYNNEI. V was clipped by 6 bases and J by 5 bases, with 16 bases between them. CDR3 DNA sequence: TGTGCCAGCAGGAGGGTTATTCGGAGGGAGACCCAGTACTTC. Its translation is CASRRVIRRETQYF.

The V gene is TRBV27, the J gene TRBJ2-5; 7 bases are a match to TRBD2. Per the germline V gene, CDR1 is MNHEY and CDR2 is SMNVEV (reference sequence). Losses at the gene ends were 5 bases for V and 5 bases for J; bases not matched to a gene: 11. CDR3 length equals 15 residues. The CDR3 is CASSLWGGESETQYF. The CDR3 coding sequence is TGTGCCAGCAGTCTTTGGGGGGGGGAGTCGGAGACCCAGTACTTC.

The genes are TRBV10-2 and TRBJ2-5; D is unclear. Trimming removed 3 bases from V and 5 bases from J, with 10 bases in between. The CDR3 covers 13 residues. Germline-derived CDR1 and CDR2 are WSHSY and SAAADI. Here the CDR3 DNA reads TGCGCCAGCAGTGAAAGACAATGGGAGACCCAGTACTTC. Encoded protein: CASSERQWETQYF.

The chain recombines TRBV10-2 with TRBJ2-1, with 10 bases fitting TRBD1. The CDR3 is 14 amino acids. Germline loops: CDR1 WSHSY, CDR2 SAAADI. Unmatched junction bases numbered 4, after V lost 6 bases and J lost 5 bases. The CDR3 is CASRGTGDHNEQFF. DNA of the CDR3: TGCGCCAGCAGAGGGACAGGGGACCACAATGAGCAGTTCTTC.

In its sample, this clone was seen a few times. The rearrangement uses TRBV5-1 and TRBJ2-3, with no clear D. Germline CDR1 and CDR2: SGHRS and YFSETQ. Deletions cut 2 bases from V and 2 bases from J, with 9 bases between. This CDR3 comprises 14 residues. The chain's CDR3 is CASSFRQHTDTQYF. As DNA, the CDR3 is TGCGCCAGCAGCTTCCGACAACACACAGATACGCAGTATTTT.

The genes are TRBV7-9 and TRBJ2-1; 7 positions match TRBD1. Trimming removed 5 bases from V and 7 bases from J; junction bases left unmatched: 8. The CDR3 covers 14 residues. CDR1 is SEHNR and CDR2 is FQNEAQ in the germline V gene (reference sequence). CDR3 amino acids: CASSPQGWSNEQFF. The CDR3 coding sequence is TGTGCCAGCAGCCCACAGGGGTGGTCTAATGAGCAGTTCTTC.

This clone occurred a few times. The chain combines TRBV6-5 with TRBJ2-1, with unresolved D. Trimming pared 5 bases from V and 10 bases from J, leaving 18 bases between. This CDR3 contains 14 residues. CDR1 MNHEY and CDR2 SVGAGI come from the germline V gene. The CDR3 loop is CASSRSGFMNEQFF. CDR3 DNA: TGTGCCAGCAGTAGATCCGGGTTCATGAACGAGCAGTTCTTC.

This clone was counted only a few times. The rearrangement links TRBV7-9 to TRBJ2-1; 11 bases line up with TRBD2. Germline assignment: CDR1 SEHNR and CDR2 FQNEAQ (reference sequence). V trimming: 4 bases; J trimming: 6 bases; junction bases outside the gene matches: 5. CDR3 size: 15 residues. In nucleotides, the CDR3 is TGTGCCAGCAGCTCGGGACTAGCGGTCCTCAATGAGCAGTTCTTC. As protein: CASSSGLAVLNEQFF.

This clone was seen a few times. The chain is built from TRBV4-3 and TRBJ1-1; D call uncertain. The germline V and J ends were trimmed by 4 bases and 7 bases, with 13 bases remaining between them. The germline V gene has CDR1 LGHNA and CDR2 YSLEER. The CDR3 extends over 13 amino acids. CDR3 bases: TGCGCCAGCAGCCCACAGACCCCGAGTGAAGCTTTCTTT. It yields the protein CASSPQTPSEAFF.

CDR3 region: CASSPGQATDTQYF. For the CDR3, the DNA is TGTGCCAGCAGCCCAGGACAGGCCACAGATACGCAGTATTTT. The chain carries TRBV7-9 and TRBJ2-3, with TRBD1 identical over 7 bases. Germline assignment: CDR1 SEHNR and CDR2 FQNEAQ (reference sequence). Losses at the gene ends were 5 bases for V and 2 bases for J; bases not matched to a gene: 4. This CDR3 region has 14 residues.

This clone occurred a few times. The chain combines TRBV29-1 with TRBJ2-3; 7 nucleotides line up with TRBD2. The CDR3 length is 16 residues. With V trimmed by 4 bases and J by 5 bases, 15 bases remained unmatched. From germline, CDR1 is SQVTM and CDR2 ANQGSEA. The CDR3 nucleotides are TGCAGCGTTGCTGCTTTTAGCAGGTCTAGCGGAGATACGCAGTATTTT. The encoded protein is CSVAAFSRSSGDTQYF.